These 12 T cell receptor beta chains were all obtained from the same sample, sequenced in a study of cytomegalovirus exposure and HLA in healthy donors (dated by TCRdb to about 2017). The library was obtained by the immunoSEQ multiplex PCR assay. A mixture of 60 forward primers for TCR Vbeta segments and 13 reverse primers for TCR Jbeta segments was used in the multiplex PCR. Held by TCRdb, this immuneACCESS table contains in-frame sequences only and omits some clones. Under half of the omission traces to an unresolved V gene where checked; the cause of the rest is unknown. The sample table records about 150,000 clones; 55% to 80% of these occur just once. The ten largest account for approximately 6.5% of the sample. The sample comprised PBMCs. The receptors stem from a woman aged 60-75 years in good health and CMV-seropositive.

Remarks on this clone: At the DNA level, this CDR3 is encoded by other sequences in the same sample as well. This chain uses TRBV5-1 with TRBJ2-7; 8 bases line up with TRBD2. The germline V gene has CDR1 SGHRS and CDR2 YFSETQ. V lost 0 bases, J lost 5 bases, and 7 bases stayed unmatched. The CDR3 has 15 amino acids. CDR3 bases: TGCGCCAGCAGCTTGGCAGGGACGGGAGGGGACGAGCAGTACTTC. This translates into CASSLAGTGGDEQYF.

A few counts support this clone. The V gene is TRBV7-9, the J gene TRBJ2-7, with a tentative D call TRBD2 (5 bases). Trimming removed 4 bases from V and 3 bases from J, with 13 bases in between. Germline CDR1 reads SEHNR; CDR2 reads FQNEAQ (reference sequence). The CDR3 consists of 14 residues. The CDR3 loop is CASSSSSVDYEQYF. For the CDR3, the DNA is TGTGCCAGCAGCTCAAGTAGCGTGGACTACGAGCAGTACTTC.

This chain connects TRBV18 to TRBJ2-5, with TRBD1 as a possible D gene (6 bases). The germline V and J ends were trimmed by 2 bases and 2 bases, with 9 bases remaining between them. CDR3 length: 14 amino acids. CDR1 KGHSH and CDR2 LQKENI come from the germline V gene. CDR3 region: CASSPGRGQETQYF. The CDR3 DNA follows: TGTGCCAGCTCACCAGGCAGGGGACAAGAGACCCAGTACTTC.

V gene TRBV6-5 combines with J gene TRBJ1-2; 7 bases are a match to TRBD1. Per the germline V gene, CDR1 is MNHEY and CDR2 is SVGAGI. This CDR3 is 13 amino acids long. J was trimmed by 2 bases and V by 5 bases; bases with no gene match: 2. In DNA form, the CDR3 reads TGTGCCAGCAGTCAAGGGGGCAACTATGGCTACACCTTC. Its translation: CASSQGGNYGYTF.

J is TRBJ1-1 and V is TRBV11-3, with no clear D. Germline lookup yields CDR1 SGHNT and CDR2 YENEEA. Trimming stripped 5 bases from V and 1 base from J, with 8 bases between. The length of the CDR3 is 13 residues. The CDR3 bases are TGTGCCAGCAGCCGAACGAGGAACACTGAAGCTTTCTTT. As protein: CASSRTRNTEAFF.

This clone was counted a few times. The gene calls are TRBV7-6 and TRBJ2-1; TRBD2 matches 10 bases. CDR1 SGHVS and CDR2 FNYEAQ come from the germline V gene. The CDR3 has 15 residues. V lost 4 bases to trimming and J lost 7 bases; unmatched junction nucleotides: 7. Written as DNA, the CDR3 is TGTGCCAGCAGCTCTCTAGCGGGAGCGGGGAATGAGCAGTTCTTC. It specifies CASSSLAGAGNEQFF.

The chain links TRBV28 to TRBJ1-1; D perhaps matches TRBD1 (6 bases). V was clipped by 6 bases and J by 5 bases, with 16 bases between them. CDR3 length equals 14 residues. CDR1 is MDHEN and CDR2 is SYDVKM in the germline V gene. The CDR3 is CASSDTGMVTEAFF. The CDR3 DNA sequence: TGTGCCAGCAGCGATACAGGGATGGTGACTGAAGCTTTCTTT.

The rearrangement links TRBV11-2 to TRBJ2-6, with 7 bases fitting TRBD2. With 6 bases clipped from V and 0 bases from J, the junction kept 8 bases outside the gene matches. In germline, CDR1 is SGHAT, CDR2 FQNNGV. This CDR3 is built from 17 residues. The CDR3, as DNA: TGTGCCAGCAGAACTCGGGGGGAGGGCTCTGGGGCCAACGTCCTGACTTTC. Protein: CASRTRGEGSGANVLTF.

This clone has more than one count but fewer than ten. Other nucleotide sequences in the sample specify the same CDR3. The gene calls are TRBV28 and TRBJ2-5, with 7 positions matching TRBD1. V dropped 5 bases and J dropped 2; count of bases not matched to a gene: 8. This CDR3 is 15 amino acids long. CDR1 is MDHEN and CDR2 is SYDVKM in the germline V gene. The CDR3 is CASSPGTAYQETQYF. CDR3 DNA: TGTGCCAGCAGTCCCGGGACAGCCTATCAAGAGACCCAGTACTTC.

The chain links TRBV19 to TRBJ1-5; no clear D. V lost 3 bases to trimming and J lost 9 bases, with 12 bases between them. Germline CDR1 and CDR2: LNHDA and SQIVND (reference sequence). The CDR3 is made up of 13 amino acids. CDR3 residues: CASSIRPVWPQHF. As DNA, the CDR3 is TGTGCCAGTAGTATCCGCCCAGTGTGGCCCCAGCATTTT.

At least ten counts were recorded for this clone. The chain uses TRBV10-3 and TRBJ1-2, with D uncertain. V lost 2 bases, J lost 5 bases, and 9 bases lay in between. The CDR3 spans 13 residues. Germline V gives CDR1 ENHRY, CDR2 SYGVKD. The CDR3 is CAISEKGGYGYTF. The DNA for the CDR3 is TGTGCCATCAGTGAGAAGGGAGGGTATGGCTACACCTTC.

This chain links TRBV29-1 with TRBJ2-7; D might be TRBD2 (7 bases). The germline CDR1 and CDR2 sequences are SQVTM and ANQGSEA. Trimming took 4 bases from V and 4 from J, leaving 17 bases between them. This CDR3 comprises 14 residues. CDR3 sequence reads: CSVAGGADGYEQYF. CDR3 DNA: TGCAGCGTTGCGGGGGGCGCTGATGGGTACGAGCAGTACTTC.